The T cell receptor beta chain described here comes from a study of shared clonotypes between healthy human individuals. Study findings and constraints: A handful of donors showed sharing of about 5.5% of naive CD4 clonotypes.

Details on this clone: Antigen: not known.

Trimming shortened V by 2 bases and J by 10 bases, and 6 bases separated the two germline ends. Germline assignment: CDR1 SNHLY and CDR2 FYNNEI. This CDR3 is built from 11 residues. Data came from immunoSEQ multiplex PCR; TCRdb stores just in-frame clones and leaves some out. The repertoire consists of 1,500,000 or so clones, with around 97% occurring once and the leading ten covering more than 0.9%. Sequencing was done on a sample of naive CD4+ T cells sorted from blood. The sample's subset: CD45RA+ positively selected. The chain joins TRBV2 to TRBJ1-3, with unresolved D. The clonotype was recovered from a man younger than 40 in good health. CDR3 sequence reads: CASSESGTIYF. As DNA, the CDR3 is TGTGCCAGCAGTGAATCTGGGACCATATATTTT.